Listed below are T cell receptor beta chains from one sample, sequenced in a study of T cell responses to AZD1222 COVID-19 vaccine. TCRdb's table, derived via immunoSEQ multiplex PCR, lists solely in-frame clones and lacks some. The profile shows approximately 120,000 clones, 75% to 90% of them singletons. Sequences were derived from peripheral blood, sampled 28 days after the second AZD1222 dose. All receptors come from an adult who received the AZD1222 COVID-19 vaccine. CDR3s include the opening cysteine and the closing phenylalanine or tryptophan. D genes are given only for firm matches. Only part of the rows carry a size: once, few, many, or a class if the clone is expanded.

D gene	clone size	J gene	V gene	CDR3 length	CDR3 protein	CDR3 DNA
-	once	TRBJ2-1	TRBV27	13	CASSFPGLSEQFF	TGTGCCAGCAGTTTTCCGGGATTGTCTGAGCAGTTCTTC
-	once	TRBJ1-1	TRBV6-5	14	CASILRRGGTEAFF	TGTGCCAGCATTCTTCGCAGGGGAGGCACTGAAGCTTTCTTT
-	-	TRBJ2-1	TRBV3-1/TRBV3-2	15	CASSNRAGVDNEQFF	TGTGCCAGCAGCAACCGGGCAGGGGTCGACAATGAGCAGTTCTTC
-	-	TRBJ1-3	TRBV9	16	CASSAPTVGAGNTIYF	TGTGCCAGCAGCGCCCCTACTGTAGGGGCCGGAAACACCATATATTTT
TRBD1	-	TRBJ2-5	TRBV6-5	15	CASSRTGGLWETQYF	TGTGCCAGCAGTCGGACAGGGGGCTTGTGGGAGACCCAGTACTTC
-	-	TRBJ2-1	TRBV30	14	CAWSATSTYNEQFF	TGTGCCTGGAGTGCTACTAGTACCTACAATGAGCAGTTCTTC
-	-	TRBJ1-1	TRBV5-1	15	CASRFGTPGNTEAFF	TGCGCCAGCAGGTTCGGGACACCCGGGAACACTGAAGCTTTCTTT
-	-	TRBJ1-1	TRBV19	18	CASSSQGSSRNMNTEAFF	TGTGCCAGTAGTTCCCAGGGGTCATCAAGGAACATGAACACTGAAGCTTTCTTT
-	-	TRBJ2-5	TRBV5-1	15	CASSLGAGPAETQYF	TGCGCCAGCAGCTTGGGTGCGGGGCCCGCAGAGACCCAGTACTTC
TRBD1	once	TRBJ2-7	TRBV2	17	CASTPGWDRASSYEQYF	TGTGCCAGCACCCCCGGTTGGGACAGGGCTAGCTCCTACGAGCAGTACTTC
-	once	TRBJ2-5	TRBV11-2	14	CASSTWTEQETQYF	TGTGCCAGCAGTACCTGGACAGAACAAGAGACCCAGTACTTC
-	-	TRBJ2-5	TRBV29-1	12	CSSTSTGETQYF	TGCAGCTCCACGTCCACGGGGGAGACCCAGTACTTC
-	-	TRBJ1-3	TRBV6-5	15	CASSYSRTSGNTIYF	TGTGCCAGCAGTTACTCTAGGACATCTGGAAACACCATATATTTT
-	-	TRBJ1-4	TRBV4-1	16	CASSPLQTGRREKLFF	TGCGCCAGCAGCCCCCTTCAGACAGGACGACGCGAAAAACTGTTTTTT
-	-	TRBJ1-3	TRBV27	15	CASSRTTGSGNTIYF	TGTGCCAGCAGTCGTACGACAGGTTCTGGAAACACCATATATTTT
TRBD1	-	TRBJ2-1	TRBV7-8	15	CASSQPGQGYNEQFF	TGTGCCAGCAGCCAACCAGGACAGGGCTACAATGAGCAGTTCTTC
TRBD1	-	TRBJ2-7	TRBV28	14	CASSFPGQHYEQYF	TGTGCCAGCAGCTTCCCGGGACAGCACTACGAGCAGTACTTC
-	-	TRBJ1-1	TRBV7-6	15	CASSLAVTGNTEAFF	TGTGCCAGCAGCTTAGCGGTCACAGGGAACACTGAAGCTTTCTTT
TRBD1	-	TRBJ1-2	TRBV3-1/TRBV3-2	14	CASSQGQGGYGYTF	TGTGCCAGCAGCCAAGGGCAGGGGGGCTATGGCTACACCTTC
TRBD1	-	TRBJ1-2	TRBV6-5	12	CASRNDRDGYTF	TGTGCCAGCAGGAATGACAGGGACGGCTACACCTTC
TRBD1	-	TRBJ1-4	TRBV23-1	13	CASSCGTVEKLFF	TGCGCCAGCAGCTGCGGGACAGTTGAAAAACTGTTTTTT
-	-	TRBJ1-5	TRBV3-1/TRBV3-2	17	CASSQGGDHFGNQPQHF	TGTGCCAGCAGCCAAGGGGGGGACCACTTCGGCAATCAGCCCCAGCATTTT
-	-	TRBJ1-2	TRBV28	11	CAIVTTQGYTF	TGTGCCATCGTTACAACCCAGGGCTACACCTTC
-	few	TRBJ1-3	TRBV27	15	CASSLKATSGNTIYF	TGTGCCAGCAGTTTAAAGGCCACCAGCGGGAACACCATATATTTT
-	-	TRBJ1-5	TRBV19	15	CASSLDSFSNQPQHF	TGTGCCAGTAGTCTTGACAGTTTTAGCAATCAGCCCCAGCATTTT
-	-	TRBJ2-7	TRBV5-6	16	CASSPIDRDWTYEQYF	TGTGCCAGCAGCCCCATCGACCGCGATTGGACCTACGAGCAGTACTTC
-	few	TRBJ1-1	TRBV30	14	CAWKAGGGNTEAFF	TGTGCCTGGAAAGCCGGGGGAGGGAACACTGAAGCTTTCTTT
TRBD1	-	TRBJ1-6	TRBV5-1	16	CASSPKTGEKKSPLHF	TGCGCCAGCAGCCCAAAGACAGGGGAGAAAAAATCACCCCTCCACTTT
TRBD1	once	TRBJ2-1	TRBV7-8	14	CASSLVSGGNEQFF	TGTGCCAGCAGCTTAGTCTCAGGGGGCAATGAGCAGTTCTTC
-	few	TRBJ1-6	TRBV12-1	16	CASCTPRGTYNSPLHF	TGTGCCTCTTGCACCCCTAGGGGGACTTATAATTCACCCCTCCACTTT
-	-	TRBJ1-1	TRBV9	16	CASSVGNSRWNTEAFF	TGTGCCAGCAGCGTTGGGAACAGCCGTTGGAACACTGAAGCTTTCTTT
-	-	TRBJ1-3	TRBV5-5	17	CASSLEPPGVFGNTIYF	TGTGCCAGCAGCTTGGAACCGCCTGGGGTATTCGGAAACACCATATATTTT
TRBD2	-	TRBJ2-1	TRBV18	15	CASSSGLAGANEQFF	TGTGCCAGCTCATCCGGACTAGCGGGGGCAAATGAGCAGTTCTTC
-	once	TRBJ1-2	TRBV19	14	CASSRETGRDGYTF	TGTGCCAGTAGTAGAGAGACGGGTAGGGATGGCTACACCTTC
-	once	TRBJ2-1	TRBV4-2	16	CASSQDLLSSYNEQFF	TGTGCCAGCAGCCAAGATCTCCTCAGCTCCTACAATGAGCAGTTCTTC
-	-	TRBJ1-4	TRBV19	11	CASQQGGRLFF	TGTGCCTCCCAACAGGGTGGGAGACTGTTTTTT
-	once	TRBJ1-1	TRBV3-1/TRBV3-2	14	CASSPPGESTEAFF	TGTGCCAGCAGCCCTCCGGGGGAATCCACTGAAGCTTTCTTT
-	-	TRBJ1-5	TRBV2	16	CASLYSTGVPSQPQHF	TGTGCCAGCCTATACTCTACTGGTGTTCCAAGCCAGCCCCAGCATTTT
-	-	TRBJ1-3	TRBV5-1	14	CASSPGTEGNTIYF	TGCGCCAGCAGCCCGGGAACTGAAGGAAACACCATATATTTT
-	few	TRBJ2-7	TRBV19	14	CASRRRGFDYEQYF	TGTGCCAGTAGGAGGAGGGGGTTCGACTACGAGCAGTACTTC
TRBD1	-	TRBJ1-4	TRBV7-9	18	CASSLWGQGLVTNEKLFF	TGTGCCAGCAGCTTATGGGGACAGGGATTAGTAACTAATGAAAAACTGTTTTTT
-	few	TRBJ2-5	TRBV20-1	11	CSARFMETQYF	TGCAGTGCTAGATTTATGGAGACCCAGTACTTC
-	-	TRBJ1-6	TRBV6-2/TRBV6-3	19	CASSKRPGPTSSYNSPLHF	TGTGCCAGCAGTAAGCGTCCGGGACCCACGAGCTCCTATAATTCACCCCTCCACTTT
TRBD2	-	TRBJ2-7	TRBV24-1	16	CATSDPGLAGEGLQYF	TGTGCCACCAGTGACCCCGGACTAGCGGGGGAGGGTCTCCAGTACTTC
-	-	TRBJ2-3	TRBV19	13	CASSGGRLNTQYF	TGTGCCAGTAGTGGGGGACGGCTCAATACGCAGTATTTT
-	-	TRBJ2-6	TRBV9	16	CASSIRVTSGANVLTF	TGTGCCAGCAGCATCCGGGTTACCTCTGGGGCCAACGTCCTGACTTTC
-	-	TRBJ2-5	TRBV7-2	14	CASSDRTSPGTQYF	TGTGCCAGCAGCGATAGGACTTCCCCAGGGACCCAGTACTTC
-	once	TRBJ1-1	TRBV6-2/TRBV6-3	17	CASSYFNGPLMNTEAFF	TGTGCCAGCAGTTACTTTAACGGGCCGCTAATGAACACTGAAGCTTTCTTT
TRBD1	-	TRBJ1-1	TRBV3-1/TRBV3-2	12	CASSHRTGGAFF	TGTGCCAGCAGCCATCGGACAGGGGGAGCTTTCTTT
-	-	TRBJ1-5	TRBV18	14	CASSPADGHQPQHF	TGTGCCAGCTCACCAGCTGATGGGCATCAGCCCCAGCATTTT
TRBD1	once	TRBJ2-7	TRBV18	16	CASSPLSGQGTYEQYF	TGTGCCAGCTCACCACTATCAGGACAGGGCACCTACGAGCAGTACTTC
TRBD1	-	TRBJ2-7	TRBV6-5	14	CASSPPGQGYEQYF	TGTGCCAGCAGTCCACCGGGACAGGGTTACGAGCAGTACTTC
TRBD1	-	TRBJ2-1	TRBV6-5	14	CASSSPGQDNEQFF	TGTGCCAGCAGTTCCCCGGGACAGGACAATGAGCAGTTCTTC
-	-	TRBJ2-5	TRBV7-2	13	CASSLEWQETQYF	TGTGCCAGCAGCTTAGAATGGCAAGAGACCCAGTACTTC
-	-	TRBJ1-2	TRBV6-5	13	CASSPTDNYGYTF	TGTGCCAGCAGTCCGACAGATAACTATGGCTACACCTTC
-	-	TRBJ2-3	TRBV11-3	15	CASSEGLGVTDTQYF	TGTGCCAGCAGCGAGGGGTTAGGAGTCACAGATACGCAGTATTTT
TRBD1	few	TRBJ1-2	TRBV6-5	15	CASKWTGVMRYGYTF	TGTGCCAGCAAATGGACAGGGGTAATGCGTTATGGCTACACCTTC
-	-	TRBJ1-5	TRBV6-4	16	CASSDATENSNQPQHF	TGTGCCAGCAGTGACGCGACAGAAAATAGCAATCAGCCCCAGCATTTT
TRBD1	-	TRBJ1-1	TRBV7-2	14	CASSLDRGNTEAFF	TGTGCCAGCAGCTTAGACAGGGGGAACACTGAAGCTTTCTTT
-	-	TRBJ1-4	TRBV3-1/TRBV3-2	12	CASSRRVEKLFF	TGTGCCAGCAGCCGGAGGGTTGAAAAACTGTTTTTT